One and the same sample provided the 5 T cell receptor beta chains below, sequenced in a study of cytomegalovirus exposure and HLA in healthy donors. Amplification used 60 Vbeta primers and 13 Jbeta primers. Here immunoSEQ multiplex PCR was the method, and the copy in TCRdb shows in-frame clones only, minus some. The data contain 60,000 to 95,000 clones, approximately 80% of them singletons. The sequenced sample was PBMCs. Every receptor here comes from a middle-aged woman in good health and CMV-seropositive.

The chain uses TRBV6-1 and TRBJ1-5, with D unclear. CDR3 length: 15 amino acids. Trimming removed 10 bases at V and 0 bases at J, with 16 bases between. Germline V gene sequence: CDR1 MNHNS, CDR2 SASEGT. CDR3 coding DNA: TGTGCCACCTCAATGGAGCTTTATAGCAATCAGCCCCAGCATTTT. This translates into CATSMELYSNQPQHF.

The CDR3 DNA reads as TGTGCCAGCAGTCCACAGGGTCTAAGCACAGATACGCAGTATTTT. This codes for CASSPQGLSTDTQYF. The chain joins TRBV7-3 to TRBJ2-3; D may be TRBD1 (6 bases). The CDR3 consists of 15 residues. Germline lookup yields CDR1 SGHTA and CDR2 FQGTGA. V was trimmed by 6 bases and J by 0 bases, leaving 13 bases between them.

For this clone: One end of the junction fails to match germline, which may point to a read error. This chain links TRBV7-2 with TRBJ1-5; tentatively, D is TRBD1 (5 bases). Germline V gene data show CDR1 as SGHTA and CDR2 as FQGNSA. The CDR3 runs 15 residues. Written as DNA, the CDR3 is TGTGCCAGCAGCATAGCAGTTCTGGGGGGTCAGCCCCAGCATTTT. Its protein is CASSIAVLGGQPQHF.

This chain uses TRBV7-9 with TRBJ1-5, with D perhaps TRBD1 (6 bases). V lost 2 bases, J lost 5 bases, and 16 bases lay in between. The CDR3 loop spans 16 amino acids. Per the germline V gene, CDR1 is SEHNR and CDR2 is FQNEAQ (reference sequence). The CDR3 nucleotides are TGTGCCAGCAGCTTAAATACAGGGAACAGGCATCAGCCCCAGCATTTT. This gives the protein CASSLNTGNRHQPQHF.

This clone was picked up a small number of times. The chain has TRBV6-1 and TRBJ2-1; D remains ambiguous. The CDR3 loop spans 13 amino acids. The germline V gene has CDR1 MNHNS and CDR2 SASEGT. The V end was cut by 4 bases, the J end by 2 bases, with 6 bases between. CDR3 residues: CASSGHTYNEQFF. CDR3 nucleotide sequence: TGTGCCAGCAGTGGCCACACCTACAATGAGCAGTTCTTC.